This T cell receptor beta chain stems from a study of blood T cell repertoires in COVID-19. Study context: COVID-19 samples from acute and convalescent phases originated in the United States, Italy and Spain. The cDNA or gDNA used as material had been derived from T cells, B-cell-depleted T cells, or PBMCs.

Original methodology: Amplification of reference gene primers was used by the study to estimate nucleated cell counts. Sequencing used immunoSEQ multiplex PCR; TCRdb keeps in-frame clones, though not all of them. The V and J calls and the clone size are those of that table, but D and trimming were determined from the DNA. Altogether 73,000 or so clones are present, approximately 82% being singletons, with the ten largest covering around 5%. V was trimmed by 2 bases and J by 1 base, leaving 21 bases between them. The CDR3 runs 18 residues. Germline values: CDR1 SGDLS, CDR2 YYNGEE. The chain employs TRBV9 and TRBJ1-2; the D gene is possibly TRBD1 (6 bases). The receptor comes from a man between 50 and 59 years old with active COVID-19. Sample: peripheral blood. The CDR3 DNA sequence: TGTGCCAGCAGCGTCGGGGGGGCGACCCGGGGTTTTAACTATGGCTACACCTTC. As protein: CASSVGGATRGFNYGYTF.